These 29 T cell receptor beta chains share one sample of origin, sequenced in a study of post-analysis software for immune sequencing data. Points from the study as a whole: TRBV segments more frequent in patients than in controls numbered several and included TRBV5-6, TRBV5-1 and TRBV20-1.

Unique molecular identifiers tagged the TCR beta cDNA libraries. MiXCR, run by TCRdb on the PCR reads, gives a single entry per CDR3 protein. This repertoire shows around 250,000 distinct CDR3 sequences, 36% found once; its top ten account for around 5%. Their specific antigens are unknown. Sample: blood. Every receptor here comes from a girl under 18 with multiple sclerosis.

This rearrangement joins TRBV3-1 to TRBJ2-6; D not certain. V lost 1 base to trimming and J lost 1 base, with 11 bases between them. The CDR3 spans 17 residues. Germline V gene data show CDR1 as LGHDT and CDR2 as YNNKEL (reference sequence). The CDR3 here is CASSQGGTASGANVLTF. As DNA, the CDR3 is TGTGCCAGCAGCCAAGGAGGCACAGCGTCTGGGGCCAACGTCCTGACTTTC.

This clonotype has ten or more counts. The chain has TRBV24-1 and TRBJ2-1, with 7 nucleotides matching TRBD2. This CDR3 comprises 17 residues. Losses at the gene ends were 4 bases for V and 0 bases for J; bases not matched to a gene: 8. From germline, CDR1 is KGHDR and CDR2 SFDVKD. CDR3 residues: CATSDPDSGSSYNEQFF. The CDR3, as DNA: TGTGCCACCAGTGACCCCGATAGCGGGTCCTCCTACAATGAGCAGTTCTTC.

A note on this clonotype: This sequence may be a read error, since a much larger clone differs from it by one base. V is TRBV7-9 and J is TRBJ2-1; D is possibly TRBD2 (5 bases). This CDR3 is built from 14 residues. Germline V gene data show CDR1 as SEHNR and CDR2 as FQNEAQ (reference sequence). CDR3: CASIARSSYDEQFF. The CDR3 nucleotides read TGTGCCAGCATAGCGAGATCGTCCTACGATGAGCAGTTCTTC.

The chain recombines TRBV5-1 with TRBJ2-4, with TRBD1 identical over 7 bases. The DNA end favors TRBJ2-5, so the J call may be wrong. The CDR3 has 16 amino acids. In germline, CDR1 is SGHRS, CDR2 YFSETQ. This chain's CDR3 is CASSLEPGGIQETQYF. CDR3 in DNA: TGCGCCAGCAGCTTGGAACCAGGGGGAATACAAGAGACCCAGTACTTC.

The chain employs TRBV21-1 and TRBJ1-1; the table calls TRBD1, which could not be checked here. TRBV21-1 is deemed a pseudogene. This CDR3 spans 14 amino acids. The CDR3 DNA is TGTGCCAGCAGCGCCCTCAGGGGTGTAACTGAAGCTTTCTTT. This gives the protein CASSALRGVTEAFF.

This clonotype was detected once. The CDR3 DNA reads TGTGCCAGCAGCCATGGACAGGCGGAGGTTGGAGAGACCCAGTACTTC. Protein: CASSHGQAEVGETQYF. The chain joins TRBV5-6 to TRBJ2-4, with 7 bases aligning to TRBD1. The J call may be in error: the DNA end matches TRBJ2-5 better. The CDR3 contains 16 residues. CDR1 SGHDT and CDR2 YYEEEE come from the germline V gene.

V usage is TRBV4-1 and J usage is TRBJ1-2; no definite D call. Germline CDR1 reads MGHRA; CDR2 reads YSYEKL. CDR3 length: 14 residues. The germline V and J ends were trimmed by 2 bases and 7 bases, with 14 bases remaining between them. CDR3 sequence reads: CASSQWLYPRGYTF. The DNA of the CDR3 is TGCGCCAGCAGCCAATGGTTATACCCACGTGGCTACACCTTC.

This clonotype was detected a few times. The chain recombines TRBV29-1 with TRBJ1-2; D is possibly TRBD1 (5 bases). Trimming cost V 4 bases and J 6 bases, with 12 bases left between them. The CDR3 runs to 12 residues. The V gene's germline CDR1 is SQVTM and CDR2 ANQGSEA. The chain's CDR3 is CSVVGPGDGYTF. CDR3 coding DNA: TGCAGCGTTGTGGGGCCGGGGGATGGCTACACCTTC.

This clonotype was detected ten times or more. The CDR3 sequence is CASSTLEGTDTQYF. CDR3 DNA sequence: TGTGCCAGCTCAACACTAGAGGGCACAGATACGCAGTATTTT. The V call is TRBV18, the J call TRBJ2-3; D might be TRBD2 (5 bases). Germline V CDR1 and CDR2: KGHSH, LQKENI. V was pared by 5 bases and J by 1 base, with 10 bases between. The CDR3 runs to 14 residues. Based on the CDR3 plus reference TRBV18 and TRBJ2-3, the full variable domain is NAGVMQNPRHLVRRRGQEARLRCSPMKGHSHVYWYRQLPEEGLKFMVYLQKENIIDESGMPKERFSAEFPKEGPSILRIQQVVRGDSAAYFCASSTLEGTDTQYFGPGTRLTVL.

This clonotype was picked up many times. V is TRBV4-1 and J is TRBJ2-3; tentatively, D is TRBD2 (6 bases). Per germline, CDR1 MGHRA and CDR2 YSYEKL. This CDR3 has 12 residues. V was clipped by 4 bases and J by 12 bases, with 14 bases between them. CDR3 in DNA: TGCGCCAGCAGCCCCAGCGGGTTAGACCAGTATTTT. Protein sequence: CASSPSGLDQYF.

The chain recombines TRBV18 with TRBJ2-1; no definite D call. This CDR3 region has 13 residues. With 3 bases removed from V and 5 bases from J, the gap between germline ends came to 8 bases. Germline assignment: CDR1 KGHSH and CDR2 LQKENI. The CDR3 DNA reads TGTGCCAGCTCACCGCAGGCCCACAATGAGCAGTTCTTC. Translating gives CASSPQAHNEQFF. The full variable domain, completed using reference TRBV18 and TRBJ2-1, is NAGVMQNPRHLVRRRGQEARLRCSPMKGHSHVYWYRQLPEEGLKFMVYLQKENIIDESGMPKERFSAEFPKEGPSILRIQQVVRGDSAAYFCASSPQAHNEQFFGPGTRLTVL.

Comments on this clonotype: Just one base apart from a much larger clone, this may be a read error. The chain couples TRBV5-1 to TRBJ1-2; 9 bases line up with TRBD1. Looked up from germline, CDR1 is SGHRS and CDR2 is YFSETQ. The CDR3 is made up of 14 amino acids. V dropped 6 bases and J dropped 4; count of bases not matched to a gene: 7. CDR3 sequence reads: CASNEGQGSYGYTF. In DNA, the CDR3 is TGCGCCAGCAACGAAGGACAGGGGAGCTATGGCTACACCTTC.

CDR3: CSARWVSGGTTDTQYF. In DNA form, the CDR3 reads TGCAGTGCTAGATGGGTTAGCGGAGGTACCACAGATACGCAGTATTTT. This chain connects TRBV20-1 to TRBJ2-3; D is possibly TRBD2 (6 bases). CDR1 and CDR2 (germline): DFQATT, SNEGSKA (reference sequence). This CDR3 spans 16 amino acids. Trimming pared 2 bases from V and 2 bases from J, leaving 17 bases between.

This clonotype was detected a few times. The chain is built from TRBV6-6 and TRBJ2-2; TRBD1 agrees at 11 bases. V trimming: 5 bases; J trimming: 7 bases; junction bases outside the gene matches: 6. The V gene's germline CDR1 is MNHNY and CDR2 SVGAGI (reference sequence). This CDR3 contains 15 residues. The CDR3 sequence: CASSGRDRGSGELFF. The CDR3 bases are TGTGCCAGCAGTGGCCGGGACAGGGGGAGCGGGGAGCTGTTTTTT.

The sample holds a few counts of this clonotype. A much larger clone lies one base from this, so it may be a read error. The chain uses TRBV20-1 and TRBJ2-1; D is unresolved. CDR3 size: 12 residues. CDR1 and CDR2 (germline): DFQATT, SNEGSKA (reference sequence). CDR3 loop: CRAGPTRHEQFF. CDR3 sequence (DNA): TGCAGGGCTGGTCCGACACGCCATGAGCAGTTCTTC.

The rearrangement uses TRBV10-2 and TRBJ1-1; D possibly corresponds to TRBD1 (5 bases). Germline CDR1 and CDR2: WSHSY and SAAADI. With 7 bases removed from V and 3 bases from J, the gap between germline ends came to 15 bases. The CDR3 sequence is 14 residues long. In DNA, the CDR3 is TGCGCCAGCACTGGAAGAGGGGCGGACACTGAAGCTTTCTTT. Translation: CASTGRGADTEAFF.

With regard to this clonotype: A much larger clone lies a single base off, so this may be a read error. The rearrangement uses TRBV7-9 and TRBJ1-2; D is undetermined. Trimming pared 0 bases from V and 8 bases from J, leaving 4 bases between. Looked up from germline, CDR1 is SEHNR and CDR2 is FQNEAQ (reference sequence). There are 11 residues in the CDR3. The CDR3 loop is CASSLAGGYTF. The CDR3 bases are TGTGCCAGCAGCTTAGCCGGCGGCTACACCTTC.

The chain joins TRBV7-9 to TRBJ2-1; 8 bases line up with TRBD2. This CDR3 has 19 amino acids. Per the germline V gene, CDR1 is SEHNR and CDR2 is FQNEAQ (reference sequence). Trimming at V came to 5 bases and at J to 9 bases, leaving 24 bases not matched to a gene. The CDR3 nucleotides are TGTGCCAGCAGCAATTGCCCCCCGATCACGGGAGGGAGGTGCGGTGAGCAGTTCTTC. Translation: CASSNCPPITGGRCGEQFF.

V usage is TRBV5-1 and J usage is TRBJ2-1; D possibly matches TRBD1 or TRBD2 (5 bases each). V was trimmed by 4 bases and J by 5 bases, leaving 10 bases between them. This CDR3 region has 13 residues. The germline gives CDR1 SGHRS, CDR2 YFSETQ. The CDR3 DNA reads as TGCGCCAGCAGCATGGGACGGAACAATGAGCAGTTCTTC. Protein sequence: CASSMGRNNEQFF.

To note about this clonotype: A much larger clone lies one base from this, so it may be a read error. The chain links TRBV20-1 to TRBJ2-7, with TRBD2 as a possible D gene (6 bases). The DNA end lines up better with TRBJ2-5; the J call may be wrong. In germline, CDR1 is DFQATT, CDR2 SNEGSKA (reference sequence). The CDR3 covers 14 residues. CDR3 sequence reads: CSARVGGTEGTQYF. The CDR3 DNA follows: TGCAGTGCTAGAGTGGGGGGAACCGAAGGGACCCAGTACTTC.

This clonotype was found a few times. The chain employs TRBV4-1 and TRBJ2-1; 10 bases map to TRBD2. This CDR3 contains 14 residues. Trimming took 6 bases from V and 9 from J; bases not matched to a gene: 8. Germline-derived CDR1 and CDR2 are MGHRA and YSYEKL. In DNA, the CDR3 is TGCGCCAGCAGGCATAGCGGGGGGTGGAGTGAGCAGTTCTTC. It codes for CASRHSGGWSEQFF.

Many counts were recorded for this clonotype. CDR3 sequence reads: CASSLAQLNTEAFF. The DNA for the CDR3 is TGTGCCAGCAGCTTAGCACAGCTGAACACTGAAGCTTTCTTT. The rearrangement links TRBV7-2 to TRBJ1-1; D is ambiguous. Trimming took off 0 bases at V and 0 bases at J, with 5 bases between the two ends. CDR3 length: 14 amino acids. The germline CDR1 and CDR2 sequences are SGHTA and FQGNSA.

The chain is built from TRBV12-3 or TRBV12-4 and TRBJ2-1; 10 bases map to TRBD2. The CDR3 totals 15 residues. Germline trimming cut 6 bases from V and 5 bases from J; bases unmatched to any gene: 7. CDR3 DNA: TGTGCCAGCAGCCAACTAGCGGGAAAGGACAATGAGCAGTTCTTC. This translates into CASSQLAGKDNEQFF.

The chain combines TRBV7-9 with TRBJ1-1; D is perhaps TRBD1 (5 bases). This CDR3 region has 16 residues. V lost 0 bases and J 1 base, leaving 12 bases between the germline ends. The germline V gene encodes CDR1 SEHNR and CDR2 FQNEAQ (reference sequence). CDR3 protein: CASSLAGVAPNTEAFF. The CDR3 DNA reads TGTGCCAGCAGCTTAGCAGGGGTCGCACCGAACACTGAAGCTTTCTTT.

V is TRBV5-1 and J is TRBJ1-1, with 8 bases aligning to TRBD1. Per the germline V gene, CDR1 is SGHRS and CDR2 is YFSETQ. Trimming at V came to 0 bases and at J to 5 bases, leaving 9 bases not matched to a gene. This CDR3 comprises 16 residues. The CDR3 sequence is CASSLDGQGYETEAFF. The CDR3 DNA follows: TGCGCCAGCAGCTTGGATGGACAGGGTTATGAGACTGAAGCTTTCTTT.

The chain joins TRBV30 to TRBJ1-1; 9 nucleotides match TRBD1. With 5 bases clipped from V and 1 base from J, the junction kept 5 bases outside the gene matches. The CDR3 totals 14 residues. Germline CDR1 and CDR2: GTSNPN and SVGIG (reference sequence). The CDR3 DNA reads as TGTGCCTGGGGACAGGGGCTACGGAACACTGAAGCTTTCTTT. It yields the protein CAWGQGLRNTEAFF.

The gene calls are TRBV9 and TRBJ2-1; TRBD2 matches at 11 bases. The germline gives CDR1 SGDLS, CDR2 YYNGEE. With V trimmed by 3 bases and J by 5 bases, 7 bases remained unmatched. There are 16 residues in the CDR3. The CDR3 DNA reads TGTGCCAGCAGCGCCTCCACTAGCGGGGGTCACAATGAGCAGTTCTTC. Residues: CASSASTSGGHNEQFF. The whole variable domain, filled in from reference TRBV9 and TRBJ2-1, reads DSGVTQTPKHLITATGQRVTLRCSPRSGDLSVYWYQQSLDQGLQFLIQYYNGEERAKGNILERFSAQQFPDLHSELNLSSLELGDSALYFCASSASTSGGHNEQFFGPGTRLTVL.

This clonotype was recorded at least ten times. This rearrangement joins TRBV28 to TRBJ1-1; D is unresolved. The CDR3 is made up of 11 amino acids. The ends were cut back, 8 bases at V and 4 bases at J, with 8 bases in the middle. Looked up from germline, CDR1 is MDHEN and CDR2 is SYDVKM. The CDR3 protein is CASGVATEAFF. The CDR3 bases are TGTGCCAGCGGGGTAGCCACTGAAGCTTTCTTT.

The J gene is TRBJ2-7, the V gene TRBV5-1, with 8 bases lining up with TRBD1. V gave up 4 bases and J gave up 3 bases; unmatched junction bases: 9. The CDR3 covers 15 residues. Germline loops: CDR1 SGHRS, CDR2 YFSETQ. The CDR3 sequence: CASSPGQGRVYEQYF. The CDR3 nucleotides are TGCGCCAGCAGCCCCGGACAGGGACGGGTCTACGAGCAGTACTTC. Variable domain in full (rest from reference TRBV5-1 and TRBJ2-7): KAGVTQTPRYLIKTRGQQVTLSCSPISGHRSVSWYQQTPGQGLQFLFEYFSETQRNKGNFPGRFSGRQFSNSRSEMNVSTLELGDSALYLCASSPGQGRVYEQYFGPGTRLTVT.